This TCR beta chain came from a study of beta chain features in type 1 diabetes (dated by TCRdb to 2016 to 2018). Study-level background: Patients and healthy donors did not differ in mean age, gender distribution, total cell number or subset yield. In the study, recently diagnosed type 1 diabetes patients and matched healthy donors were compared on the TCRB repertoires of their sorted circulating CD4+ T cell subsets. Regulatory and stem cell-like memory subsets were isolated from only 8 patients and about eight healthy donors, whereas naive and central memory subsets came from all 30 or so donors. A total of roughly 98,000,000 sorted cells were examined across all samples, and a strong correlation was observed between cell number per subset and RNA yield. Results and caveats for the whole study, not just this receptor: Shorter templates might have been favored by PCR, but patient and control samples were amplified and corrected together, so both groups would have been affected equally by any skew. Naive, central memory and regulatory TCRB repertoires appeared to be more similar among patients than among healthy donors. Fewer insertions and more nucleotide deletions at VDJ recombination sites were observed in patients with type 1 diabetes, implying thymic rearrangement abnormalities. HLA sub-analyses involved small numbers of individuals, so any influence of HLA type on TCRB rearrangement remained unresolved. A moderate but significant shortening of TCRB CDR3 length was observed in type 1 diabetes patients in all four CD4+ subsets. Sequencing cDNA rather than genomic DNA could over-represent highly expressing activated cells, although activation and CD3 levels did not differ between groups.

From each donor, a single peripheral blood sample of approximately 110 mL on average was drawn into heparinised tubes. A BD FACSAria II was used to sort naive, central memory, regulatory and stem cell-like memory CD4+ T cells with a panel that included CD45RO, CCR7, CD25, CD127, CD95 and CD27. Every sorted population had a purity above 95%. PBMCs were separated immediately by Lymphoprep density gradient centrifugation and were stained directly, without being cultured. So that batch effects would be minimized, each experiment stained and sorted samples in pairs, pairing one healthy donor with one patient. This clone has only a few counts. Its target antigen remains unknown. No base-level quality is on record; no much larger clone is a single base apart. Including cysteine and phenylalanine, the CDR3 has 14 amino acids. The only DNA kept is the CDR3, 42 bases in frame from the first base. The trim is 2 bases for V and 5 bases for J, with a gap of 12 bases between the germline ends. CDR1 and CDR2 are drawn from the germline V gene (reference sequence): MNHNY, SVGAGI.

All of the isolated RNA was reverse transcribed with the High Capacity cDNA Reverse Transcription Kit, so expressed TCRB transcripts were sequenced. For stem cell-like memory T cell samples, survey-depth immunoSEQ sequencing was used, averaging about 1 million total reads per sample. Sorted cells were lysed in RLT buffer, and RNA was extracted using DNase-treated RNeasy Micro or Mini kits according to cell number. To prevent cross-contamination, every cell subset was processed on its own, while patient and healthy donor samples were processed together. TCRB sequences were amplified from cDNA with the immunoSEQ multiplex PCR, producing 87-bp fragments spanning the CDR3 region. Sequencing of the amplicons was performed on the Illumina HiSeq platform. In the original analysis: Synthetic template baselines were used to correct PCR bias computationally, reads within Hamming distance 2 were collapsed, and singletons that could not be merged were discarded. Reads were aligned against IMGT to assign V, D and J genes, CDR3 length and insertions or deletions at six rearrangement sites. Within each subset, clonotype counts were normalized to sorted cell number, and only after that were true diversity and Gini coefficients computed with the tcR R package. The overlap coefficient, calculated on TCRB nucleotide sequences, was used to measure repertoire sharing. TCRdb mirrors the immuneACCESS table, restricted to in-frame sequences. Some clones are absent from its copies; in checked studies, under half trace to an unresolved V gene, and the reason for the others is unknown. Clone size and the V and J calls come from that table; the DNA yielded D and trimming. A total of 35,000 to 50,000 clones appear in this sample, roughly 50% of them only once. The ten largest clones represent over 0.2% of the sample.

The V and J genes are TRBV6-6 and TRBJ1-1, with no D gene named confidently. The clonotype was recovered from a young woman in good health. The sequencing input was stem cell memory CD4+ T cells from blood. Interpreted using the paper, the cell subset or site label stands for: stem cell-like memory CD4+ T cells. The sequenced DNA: TGTGCCAGCAGTTACCCCGGCGGGAGGACTGAAGCTTTCTTT. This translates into CASSYPGGRTEAFF.